This T cell receptor (beta chain) derives from a study of T cells in Graves' hyperthyroidism and ophthalmopathy. Study observations and caveats: Ophthalmopathy was identified by the model a median about seven months ahead of onset.

V gave up 6 bases and J gave up 8 bases; unmatched junction bases: 10. This CDR3 is built from 15 residues. Ten or more counts support this clonotype. Its antigen is still unknown. TCR beta CDR3 region amplification was performed from RNA transcripts. HTBI primers were employed in a first-round RT-PCR of the TCR CDR3. In TCRdb, the multiplex PCR reads were re-called with MiXCR into one record per CDR3 protein. The sample contains hundreds of thousands of distinct CDR3 sequences, 11% to 15% of which appear only once. The chain is built from TRBV12-3 or TRBV12-4 and TRBJ1-4; 9 nucleotides agree with TRBD1. The sequencing sample was made of blood. This clonotype was sampled from a woman aged 25 to 39 with Graves' hyperthyroidism that later progressed to Graves' ophthalmopathy. Here the CDR3 DNA reads TGTGCCAGCAGACAAACCGGGACAGGGAACGAAAAACTGTTTTTT. Encoded protein: CASRQTGTGNEKLFF.